The 28 T cell receptor beta chains given below trace back to one sample, sequenced in a study of T cells in Graves' hyperthyroidism and ophthalmopathy. Amplification of TCR beta CDR3 regions was performed using RNA transcripts as template. A first-round RT-PCR of the TCR CDR3 used the HTBI primer set. MiXCR, applied by TCRdb to the multiplex PCR reads, yields one record per CDR3 protein. The sample gives roughly 710,000 distinct CDR3 sequences, 35% of which show up once; around 30% is in the top ten. Sequencing was done on a sample of blood. The receptors stem from a middle-aged woman with Graves' hyperthyroidism.

This clonotype was seen repeatedly, ten times or more. The chain recombines TRBV4-2 with TRBJ2-7, with 10 bases fitting TRBD2. Germline values: CDR1 LGHNA, CDR2 YNFKEQ. This CDR3 contains 17 residues. V shed 0 bases, J shed 2 bases, and the junction held 7 bases outside the gene matches. The chain's CDR3 is CASSQDSGAGGAYEQYF. CDR3 sequence (DNA): TGTGCCAGCAGCCAAGATTCTGGAGCGGGAGGGGCCTACGAGCAGTACTTC.

The V and J genes are TRBV7-2 and TRBJ1-1; D gene unclear. This CDR3 region has 15 residues. Germline CDR1 SGHTA, CDR2 FQGNSA. V lost 9 bases and J 7 bases, leaving 24 bases between the germline ends. CDR3 residues: CASQFLGGERFEAFF. The CDR3 DNA reads TGTGCCAGTCAATTCCTTGGCGGGGAGAGGTTTGAAGCTTTCTTT. The full variable domain, with the rest looked up from reference TRBV7-2 and TRBJ1-1, is GAGVSQSPSNKVTEKGKDVELRCDPISGHTALYWYRQSLGQGLEFLIYFQGNSAPDKSGLPSDRFSAERTGGSVSTLTIQRTQQEDSAVYLCASQFLGGERFEAFFGQGTRLTVV.

This chain connects TRBV6-1 to TRBJ1-5, with TRBD1 as a possible D gene (5 bases). The length of the CDR3 is 15 residues. Germline values: CDR1 MNHNS, CDR2 SASEGT. V lost 5 bases, J lost 1 base, and 12 bases lay in between. CDR3 residues: CASSPRGGSNQPQHF. Written as DNA, the CDR3 is TGTGCCAGCAGTCCCCGTGGGGGAAGCAATCAGCCCCAGCATTTT.

Comment on this clonotype: A much larger clone is a single base away; this may be a read error. The chain employs TRBV29-1 and TRBJ1-1, with a weak D call TRBD1 (5 bases). In germline, CDR1 is SQVTM, CDR2 ANQGSEA. The CDR3 sequence is 13 residues long. The chain's CDR3 is CSMGGFKNTEAFF. The DNA for the CDR3 is TGCAGTATGGGGGGTTTTAAGAACACTGAAGCTTTCTTT.

This clonotype was counted at least ten times. This rearrangement joins TRBV20-1 to TRBJ2-7; D assignment may be TRBD1 or TRBD2 (5 bases each). The CDR3 runs 15 residues. CDR1 and CDR2 (germline): DFQATT, SNEGSKA (reference sequence). V shed 3 bases and J shed 3 bases, with 18 bases lying between them. The CDR3 sequence is CSARIIRDGIYEQYF. The DNA for the CDR3 is TGCAGTGCTAGGATTATCCGGGACGGAATCTACGAGCAGTACTTC.

This chain connects TRBV7-2 to TRBJ1-2; 8 bases map to TRBD1. This CDR3 region has 16 residues. The V and J ends lost 4 bases and 2 bases, in that order; junction bases with no gene match: 9. In germline, CDR1 is SGHTA, CDR2 FQGNSA. The CDR3 loop is CASSSIRDRRNYGYTF. The CDR3 nucleotides read TGTGCCAGCAGCTCAATCCGGGACAGGAGAAACTATGGCTACACCTTC. Complete variable domain (other parts from reference TRBV7-2 and TRBJ1-2): GAGVSQSPSNKVTEKGKDVELRCDPISGHTALYWYRQSLGQGLEFLIYFQGNSAPDKSGLPSDRFSAERTGGSVSTLTIQRTQQEDSAVYLCASSSIRDRRNYGYTFGSGTRLTVV.

This clonotype has ten or more counts. The chain couples TRBV29-1 to TRBJ1-1; D is unclear. This CDR3 has 14 residues. V was cut by 4 bases and J by 2 bases, with 14 bases left in between. Germline V gene lookup returns CDR1 SQVTM and CDR2 ANQGSEA. Here the CDR3 reads CSVGKARGNTEAFF. CDR3 bases: TGCAGCGTTGGAAAGGCACGTGGAAACACTGAAGCTTTCTTT.

V gene TRBV4-3 combines with J gene TRBJ1-1; D is perhaps TRBD1 (6 bases). The CDR3 spans 14 residues. The ends were cut back, 5 bases at V and 6 bases at J, with 16 bases in the middle. Germline V gives CDR1 LGHNA, CDR2 YSLEER. The CDR3 coding sequence is TGCGCCAGCAGCGTAGGGGGAACGATCCCTGAAGCTTTCTTT. Translating gives CASSVGGTIPEAFF.

This chain uses TRBV14 with TRBJ2-7; 16 nucleotides agree with TRBD2. The CDR3 is 17 residues long. The J segment lost 6 bases and the V segment lost 1 base, leaving 6 bases of the junction unmatched. The germline V gene encodes CDR1 SGHDN and CDR2 FVKESK. This CDR3 reads CASSQAGTSGGAVEQYF. The CDR3 DNA sequence: TGTGCCAGCAGCCAAGCCGGGACTAGCGGGGGGGCCGTCGAGCAGTACTTC.

The J gene is TRBJ2-6, the V gene TRBV10-3, with D unresolved. Germline V gives CDR1 ENHRY, CDR2 SYGVKD. Between the trimmed V and J ends, which lost 8 bases and 0 bases, there was a span of 17 bases. The CDR3 has 17 amino acids. The DNA for the CDR3 is TGTGCCATCCTGGGCGAAACCGGTGACTCTGGGGCCAACGTCCTGACTTTC. Its protein product is CAILGETGDSGANVLTF.

About this clonotype itself: A much more abundant neighbour one base away suggests this may be a read error. V and J are TRBV10-3 and TRBJ1-1, with D perhaps matching TRBD1 (6 bases). The CDR3 is 13 amino acids. CDR1 ENHRY and CDR2 SYGVKD come from the germline V gene. CDR3: CAISGGPGTEALF. The CDR3, as DNA: TGTGCCATCAGTGGGGGGCCGGGAACAGAAGCTCTCTTT.

This clonotype has ten or more counts. J is TRBJ1-1 and V is TRBV10-1; D remains ambiguous. With 5 bases removed from V and 2 bases from J, the gap between germline ends came to 12 bases. Germline CDR1 WNHNN, CDR2 SYGVQD (reference sequence). The CDR3 totals 14 residues. In nucleotides, the CDR3 is TGCGCCAGCAGTACAGCTCAGACCAACACTGAAGCTTTCTTT. It is translated as CASSTAQTNTEAFF.

This clonotype has a count of ten or more. This chain connects TRBV19 to TRBJ2-7, with no clear D. Trimming stripped 5 bases from V and 5 bases from J, with 16 bases between. This CDR3 comprises 14 residues. The germline V gene has CDR1 LNHDA and CDR2 SQIVND (reference sequence). The CDR3 DNA reads TGTGCCAGTAGTCGTTTTCGGGCTGGGGACGAGCAGTACTTC. Its protein product is CASSRFRAGDEQYF.

A note on this clonotype: This may be a read error, as it is one base from a much larger clone. V and J are TRBV7-9 and TRBJ1-3; 7 bases agree with TRBD1. The V gene end was trimmed by 5 bases and the J gene end by 2 bases; junction bases not matched to a gene: 6. The germline V gene encodes CDR1 SEHNR and CDR2 FQNEAQ (reference sequence). This CDR3 contains 15 residues. CDR3 sequence reads: CASSRGGHPGNTIYF. CDR3 sequence (DNA): TGTGCCAGCAGCAGAGGGGGCCATCCTGGAAACACCATATATTTT.

The chain is built from TRBV25-1 and TRBJ1-1, with D perhaps TRBD1 (6 bases). This CDR3 is 14 amino acids long. Trimming pared 2 bases from V and 1 base from J, leaving 8 bases between. Germline CDR1 reads MGHDK; CDR2 reads SYGVNS. The CDR3 DNA reads as TGTGCCAGCAGTGAAAAGGACAGGAACACTGAAGCTTTCTTT. The encoded protein is CASSEKDRNTEAFF.

This clonotype came up many times. The chain links TRBV2 to TRBJ1-1; D possibly corresponds to TRBD1 (5 bases). CDR3 size: 14 residues. The V gene's germline CDR1 is SNHLY and CDR2 FYNNEI. Trimming left V 2 bases short and J 5 bases short, with 12 bases between. The CDR3 loop reads CASSELSGGTEAFF. The CDR3 DNA reads TGTGCCAGCAGTGAATTAAGCGGGGGTACTGAAGCTTTCTTT.

This clonotype was counted only a few times. The CDR3 sequence is CASSFTTGADQPQHF. In DNA form, the CDR3 reads TGTGCCAGCAGCTTTACGACAGGGGCTGATCAGCCCCAGCATTTT. The gene calls are TRBV7-9 and TRBJ1-5; 8 nucleotides agree with TRBD1. Per the germline V gene, CDR1 is SEHNR and CDR2 is FQNEAQ (reference sequence). V shed 3 bases and J 5 bases; nucleotides not matched to a gene: 6. The CDR3 totals 15 residues.

This clonotype has just a few counts. The chain recombines TRBV4-3 with TRBJ1-1; D perhaps matches TRBD1 (5 bases). V lost 0 bases and J lost 7, with 6 bases in between. Per the germline V gene, CDR1 is LGHNA and CDR2 is YSLEER. This CDR3 region has 12 residues. The CDR3 region has the DNA TGCGCCAGCAGCCAAGATACAGGTGAAGCTTTCTTT. This gives the protein CASSQDTGEAFF.

This clonotype was detected ten times or more. The chain employs TRBV10-3 and TRBJ1-4; D might be TRBD1 (6 bases). From germline, CDR1 is ENHRY and CDR2 SYGVKD. The ends were cut back, 2 bases at V and 7 bases at J, with 14 bases in the middle. This CDR3 has 15 amino acids. In nucleotides, the CDR3 is TGTGCCATCAGTGAGGGCGGACCCAGGGGTGAAAAACTGTTTTTT. Its protein is CAISEGGPRGEKLFF.

The chain couples TRBV29-1 to TRBJ1-1; D might be TRBD1 (6 bases). Trimming stripped 5 bases from V and 4 bases from J, with 14 bases between. Looked up from germline, CDR1 is SQVTM and CDR2 is ANQGSEA. This CDR3 has 13 residues. CDR3 in amino acids: CSVQGIGGTEAFF. The CDR3 DNA follows: TGCAGCGTTCAGGGGATCGGGGGCACTGAAGCTTTCTTT.

This clonotype was counted at least ten times. This rearrangement joins TRBV12-3 or TRBV12-4 to TRBJ1-6; D ambiguous. The CDR3 length is 14 residues. V gave up 3 bases and J gave up 4 bases, with 7 bases separating them. CDR3 amino acids: CASSLMDYNSPLHF. The CDR3 coding sequence is TGTGCCAGCAGTTTGATGGATTATAATTCACCCCTCCACTTT.

V and J are TRBV20-1 and TRBJ1-5, with D uncertain. Germline loops: CDR1 DFQATT, CDR2 SNEGSKA (reference sequence). The CDR3 loop spans 14 amino acids. The V end was cut by 5 bases, the J end by 4 bases, with 15 bases between. As DNA, the CDR3 is TGCAGTGCTGATCCGGACGGGTCAAATCAGCCCCAGCATTTT. Protein sequence: CSADPDGSNQPQHF.

This clonotype was counted only a few times. V usage is TRBV14 and J usage is TRBJ1-1; 7 nucleotides line up with TRBD1. J gave up 7 bases and V 1 base, and 6 bases lay outside the gene matches. Germline loops: CDR1 SGHDN, CDR2 FVKESK. There are 14 residues in the CDR3. CDR3 loop: CASSQGTGDSEAFF. CDR3 DNA: TGTGCCAGCAGCCAAGGGACAGGAGATAGTGAAGCTTTCTTT.

This clonotype was found a few times. V gene TRBV4-1 combines with J gene TRBJ1-4; D call uncertain. CDR3 length: 15 residues. The V and J ends lost 1 base and 4 bases respectively, with 10 bases between them. Looked up from germline, CDR1 is MGHRA and CDR2 is YSYEKL. The CDR3 loop reads CASSQVKHINEKLFF. In nucleotides, the CDR3 is TGCGCCAGCAGCCAAGTAAAACATATTAATGAAAAACTGTTTTTT.

J is TRBJ2-2 and V is TRBV12-3 or TRBV12-4; 10 positions agree with TRBD1. The V segment lost 5 bases and the J segment 3 bases; nucleotides outside the gene matches: 6. The CDR3 length is 16 residues. The CDR3 DNA follows: TGTGCCAGCAGTCCCGGACAGGGGGTCGACACCGGGGAGCTGTTTTTT. The encoded protein is CASSPGQGVDTGELFF.

This clonotype occurred a few times. This chain links TRBV10-3 with TRBJ2-2; TRBD1 agrees at 8 bases. Germline V gene lookup returns CDR1 ENHRY and CDR2 SYGVKD. CDR3 size: 14 residues. V gave up 10 bases and J gave up 6 bases; unmatched junction bases: 10. This CDR3 is CASRSGGESGELFF. In DNA, the CDR3 is TGTGCCAGCAGATCAGGGGGCGAATCCGGGGAGCTGTTTTTT.

The V call is TRBV28, the J call TRBJ2-7; 9 nucleotides match TRBD1. Germline V CDR1 and CDR2: MDHEN, SYDVKM. The V gene end was trimmed by 2 bases and the J gene end by 6 bases; junction bases not matched to a gene: 5. The CDR3 has 14 amino acids. CDR3 amino acids: CASSLGGQGSEQYF. CDR3 coding DNA: TGTGCCAGCAGTTTAGGGGGACAGGGCTCCGAGCAGTACTTC.

This rearrangement joins TRBV20-1 to TRBJ2-7; 7 bases align to TRBD2. Germline lookup yields CDR1 DFQATT and CDR2 SNEGSKA (reference sequence). This CDR3 comprises 12 residues. V lost 7 bases to trimming and J lost 6 bases; unmatched junction nucleotides: 9. The CDR3 DNA follows: TGCAGTGTAGCGGGCCAACCTGGCGAGCAGTACTTC. Translating it yields CSVAGQPGEQYF.